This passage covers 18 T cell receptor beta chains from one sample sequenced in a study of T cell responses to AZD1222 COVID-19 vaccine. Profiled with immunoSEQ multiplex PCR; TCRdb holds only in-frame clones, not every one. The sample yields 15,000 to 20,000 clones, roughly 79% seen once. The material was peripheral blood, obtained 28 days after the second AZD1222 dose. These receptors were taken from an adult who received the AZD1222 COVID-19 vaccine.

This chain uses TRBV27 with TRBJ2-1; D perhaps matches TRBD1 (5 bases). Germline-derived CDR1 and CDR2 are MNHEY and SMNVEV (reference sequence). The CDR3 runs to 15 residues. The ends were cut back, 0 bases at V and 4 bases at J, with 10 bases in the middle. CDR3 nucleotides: TGTGCCAGCAGTTTATCGGGGCCCCTTTACAATGAGCAGTTCTTC. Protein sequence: CASSLSGPLYNEQFF.

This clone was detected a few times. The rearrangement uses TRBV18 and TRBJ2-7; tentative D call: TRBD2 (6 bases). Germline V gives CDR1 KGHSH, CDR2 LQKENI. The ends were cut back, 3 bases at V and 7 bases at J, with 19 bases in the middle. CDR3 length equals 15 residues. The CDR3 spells CASSPNVGNGGEQYF. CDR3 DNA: TGTGCCAGCTCACCGAACGTGGGGAACGGGGGAGAGCAGTACTTC.

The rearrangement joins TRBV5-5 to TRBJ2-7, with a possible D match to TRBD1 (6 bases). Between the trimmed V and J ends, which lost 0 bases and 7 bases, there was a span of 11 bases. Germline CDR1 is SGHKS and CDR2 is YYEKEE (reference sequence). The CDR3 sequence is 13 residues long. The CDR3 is CASSLGGLREQYF. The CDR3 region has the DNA TGTGCCAGCAGCTTGGGGGGGCTCAGGGAGCAGTACTTC.

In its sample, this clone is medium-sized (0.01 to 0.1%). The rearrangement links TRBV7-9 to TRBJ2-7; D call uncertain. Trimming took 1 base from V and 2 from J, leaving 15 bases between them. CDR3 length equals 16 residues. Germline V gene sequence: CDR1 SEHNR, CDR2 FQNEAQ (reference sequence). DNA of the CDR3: TGTGCCAGCAGCTTAGAGGCATCACGAAGGCCCTACGAGCAGTACTTC. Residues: CASSLEASRRPYEQYF.

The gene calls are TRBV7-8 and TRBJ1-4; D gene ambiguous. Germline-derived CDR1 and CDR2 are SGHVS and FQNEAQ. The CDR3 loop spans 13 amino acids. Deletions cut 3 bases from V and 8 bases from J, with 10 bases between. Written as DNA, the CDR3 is TGTGCCAGCAGCTTCCTCCTAGCCGAAAAACTGTTTTTT. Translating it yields CASSFLLAEKLFF. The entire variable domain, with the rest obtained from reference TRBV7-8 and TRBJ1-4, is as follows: GAGVSQSPRYKVAKRGQDVALRCDPISGHVSLFWYQQALGQGPEFLTYFQNEAQLDKSGLPSDRFFAERPEGSVSTLKIQRTQQEDSAVYLCASSFLLAEKLFFGSGTQLSVL.

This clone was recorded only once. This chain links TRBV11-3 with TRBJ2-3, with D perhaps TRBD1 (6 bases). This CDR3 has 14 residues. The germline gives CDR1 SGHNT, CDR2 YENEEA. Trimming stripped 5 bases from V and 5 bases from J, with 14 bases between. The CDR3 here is CASSPGLQGDTQYF. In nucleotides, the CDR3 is TGTGCCAGCAGCCCAGGCCTACAGGGAGATACGCAGTATTTT.

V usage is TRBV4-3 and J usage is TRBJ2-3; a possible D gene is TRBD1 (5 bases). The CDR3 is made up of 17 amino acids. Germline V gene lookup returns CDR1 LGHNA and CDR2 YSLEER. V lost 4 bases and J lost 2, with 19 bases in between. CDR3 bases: TGCGCCAGCAGCCGCCGTTTTTCGCAGGGATTCACAGATACGCAGTATTTT. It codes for CASSRRFSQGFTDTQYF.

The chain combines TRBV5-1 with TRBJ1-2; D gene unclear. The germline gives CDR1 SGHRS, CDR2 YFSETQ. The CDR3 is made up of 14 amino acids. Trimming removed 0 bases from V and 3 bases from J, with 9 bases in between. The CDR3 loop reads CASSLDNRYYGYTF. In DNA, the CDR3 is TGCGCCAGCAGCTTGGACAACAGATACTATGGCTACACCTTC.

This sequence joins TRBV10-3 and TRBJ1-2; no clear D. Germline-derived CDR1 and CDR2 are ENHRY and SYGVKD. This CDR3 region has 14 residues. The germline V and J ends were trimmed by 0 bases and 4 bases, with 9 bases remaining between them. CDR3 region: CAISESNDSYGYTF. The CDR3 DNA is TGTGCCATCAGTGAGTCTAATGATTCCTATGGCTACACCTTC.

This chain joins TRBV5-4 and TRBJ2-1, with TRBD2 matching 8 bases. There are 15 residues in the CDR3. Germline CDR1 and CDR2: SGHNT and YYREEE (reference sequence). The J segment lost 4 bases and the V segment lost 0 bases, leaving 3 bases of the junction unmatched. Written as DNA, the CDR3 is TGTGCCAGCAGCTTGGTATCGGGAGGGTACAATGAGCAGTTCTTC. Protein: CASSLVSGGYNEQFF.

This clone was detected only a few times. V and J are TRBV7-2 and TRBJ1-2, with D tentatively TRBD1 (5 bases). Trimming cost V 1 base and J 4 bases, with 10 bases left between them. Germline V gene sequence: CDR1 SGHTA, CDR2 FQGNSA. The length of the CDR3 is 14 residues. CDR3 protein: CASSLGGPSYGYTF. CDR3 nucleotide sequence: TGTGCCAGCAGCTTAGGGGGACCGAGCTATGGCTACACCTTC.

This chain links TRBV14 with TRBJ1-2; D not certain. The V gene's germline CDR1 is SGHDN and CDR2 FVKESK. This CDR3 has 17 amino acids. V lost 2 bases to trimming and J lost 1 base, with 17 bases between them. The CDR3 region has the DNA TGTGCCAGCAGCCAATACGACCGCAGAGAACTTAACTATGGCTACACCTTC. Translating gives CASSQYDRRELNYGYTF.

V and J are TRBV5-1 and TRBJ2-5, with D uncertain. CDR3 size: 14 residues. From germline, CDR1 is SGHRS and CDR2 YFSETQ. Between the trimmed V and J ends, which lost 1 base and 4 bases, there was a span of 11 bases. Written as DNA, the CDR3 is TGCGCCAGCAGCTTGAGGCAGGCCGGAGAGACCCAGTACTTC. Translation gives CASSLRQAGETQYF. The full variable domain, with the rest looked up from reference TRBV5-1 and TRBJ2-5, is KAGVTQTPRYLIKTRGQQVTLSCSPISGHRSVSWYQQTPGQGLQFLFEYFSETQRNKGNFPGRFSGRQFSNSRSEMNVSTLELGDSALYLCASSLRQAGETQYFGPGTRLLVL.

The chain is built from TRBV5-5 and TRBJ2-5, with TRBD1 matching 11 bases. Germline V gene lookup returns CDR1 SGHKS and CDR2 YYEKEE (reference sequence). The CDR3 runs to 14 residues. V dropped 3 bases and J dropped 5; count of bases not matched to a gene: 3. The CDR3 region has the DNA TGTGCCAGCAGCTGGACAGGGGGCGCGGAGACCCAGTACTTC. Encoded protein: CASSWTGGAETQYF. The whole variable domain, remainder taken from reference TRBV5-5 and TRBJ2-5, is DAGVTQSPTHLIKTRGQQVTLRCSPISGHKSVSWYQQVLGQGPQFIFQYYEKEERGRGNFPDRFSARQFPNYSSELNVNALLLGDSALYLCASSWTGGAETQYFGPGTRLLVL.

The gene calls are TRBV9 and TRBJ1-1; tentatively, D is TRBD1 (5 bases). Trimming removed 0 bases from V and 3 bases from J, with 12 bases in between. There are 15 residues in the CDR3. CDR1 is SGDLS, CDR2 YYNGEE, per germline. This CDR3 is CASSVVGARDTEAFF. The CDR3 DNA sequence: TGTGCCAGCAGCGTAGTTGGGGCGCGGGACACTGAAGCTTTCTTT.

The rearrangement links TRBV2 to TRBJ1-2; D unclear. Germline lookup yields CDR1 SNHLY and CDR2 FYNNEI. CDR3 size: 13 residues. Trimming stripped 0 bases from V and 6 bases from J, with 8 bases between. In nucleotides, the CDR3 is TGTGCCAGCAGTGAAGCAGGCATAGATGGCTACACCTTC. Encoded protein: CASSEAGIDGYTF.

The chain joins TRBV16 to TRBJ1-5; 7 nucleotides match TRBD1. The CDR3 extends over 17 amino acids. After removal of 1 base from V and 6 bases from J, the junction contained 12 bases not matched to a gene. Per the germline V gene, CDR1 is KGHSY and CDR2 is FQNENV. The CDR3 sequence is CASSQFGQAGGAQPQHF. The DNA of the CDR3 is TGTGCCAGCAGCCAATTTGGTCAGGCAGGGGGTGCTCAGCCCCAGCATTTT. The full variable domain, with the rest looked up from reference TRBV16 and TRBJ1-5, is GEEVAQTPKHLVRGEGQKAKLYCAPIKGHSYVFWYQQVLKNEFKFLISFQNENVFDETGMPKERFSAKCLPNSPCSLEIQATKLEDSAVYFCASSQFGQAGGAQPQHFGDGTRLSIL.

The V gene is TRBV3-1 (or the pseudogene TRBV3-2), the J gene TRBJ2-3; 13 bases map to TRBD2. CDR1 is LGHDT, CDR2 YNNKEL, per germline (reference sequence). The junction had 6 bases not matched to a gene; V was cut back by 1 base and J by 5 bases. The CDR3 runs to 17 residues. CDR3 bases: TGTGCCAGCAGCCAAGGGACTAGCGGGAGTATTTTAGATACGCAGTATTTT. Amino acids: CASSQGTSGSILDTQYF.